This T cell receptor (beta chain) stems from a study of identical twins. Study-level findings and limits: One should note that invariant MAIT and iNKT cells could partly confound zero-insertion analyses. Insertions ran lower in abundant cord blood beta clonotypes, though not in memory repertoires.

The V gene lost 4 bases and the J gene lost 5 bases, with 16 bases spanning the gap. Per the germline V gene, CDR1 is SGHNT and CDR2 is YYREEE (reference sequence). The CDR3 contains 15 residues. Via MiXCR, TCRdb re-called the 5' RACE reads, giving one row per CDR3 protein. The sample has about 530,000 distinct CDR3 sequences, about 22% seen once. Only a few counts were recorded for this clonotype. Its antigen is unknown. These same records also appear under a second study, on yellow fever vaccine responses in identical twins.

This TCR came from a woman aged 18-29 years in good health. The chain joins TRBV5-4 to TRBJ2-1; TRBD2 is a possible D gene (6 bases). Specimen: CD4+ T cells sorted from blood. CDR3 in amino acids: CASSPPGRGDNEQFF. The CDR3 DNA follows: TGTGCCAGCAGCCCCCCGGGGCGGGGAGACAATGAGCAGTTCTTC.